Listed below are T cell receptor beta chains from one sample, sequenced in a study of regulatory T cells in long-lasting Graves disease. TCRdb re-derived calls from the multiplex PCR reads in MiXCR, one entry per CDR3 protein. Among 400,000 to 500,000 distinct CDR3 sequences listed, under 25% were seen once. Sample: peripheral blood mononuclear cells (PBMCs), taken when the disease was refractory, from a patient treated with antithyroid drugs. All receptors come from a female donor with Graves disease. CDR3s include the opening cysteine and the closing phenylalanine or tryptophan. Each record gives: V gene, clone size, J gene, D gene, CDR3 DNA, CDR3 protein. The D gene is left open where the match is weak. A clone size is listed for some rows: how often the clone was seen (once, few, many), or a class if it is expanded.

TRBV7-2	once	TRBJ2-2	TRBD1	TGTGCCAGCAGCTGCACCCGACAGGGAAACGGGGAGCTGTTTTTT	CASSCTRQGNGELFF
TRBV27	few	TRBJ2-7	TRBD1	TGTGCCAGCAGTTACTCAGGGGGCTTTGGAGAGCAGTACTTC	CASSYSGGFGEQYF
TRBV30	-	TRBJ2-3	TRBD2	TGTACCTGGAGTTTGGTAGCGGGATTAACTACAGATACGCAGTATTTT	CTWSLVAGLTTDTQYF
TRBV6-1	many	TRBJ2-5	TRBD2	TGTGCCAGCACTAGCGGGATCCTGGGGGGTGAGACCCAGTACTTC	CASTSGILGGETQYF
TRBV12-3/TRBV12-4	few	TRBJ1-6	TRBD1	TGTGCCAGCAGTTTTGGACAGGGGGTAGAAAATTCACCCCTCCACTTT	CASSFGQGVENSPLHF
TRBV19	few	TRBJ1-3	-	TGTGCCAGTAGTGACAAACCACAGGGACGGACCATATATTTT	CASSDKPQGRTIYF
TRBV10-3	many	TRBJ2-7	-	TGTGCCATCAGGCCCGACCTAGACTACGAGCAGTACTTC	CAIRPDLDYEQYF
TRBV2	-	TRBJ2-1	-	TGTGCCAGCAGTGTCGCGCCCCGTCTCAATGAGCAGTTCTTC	CASSVAPRLNEQFF
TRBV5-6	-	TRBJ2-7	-	TGTGCCAGCAGCTTGCCGGACCGGGGGGAGCAGTACTTC	CASSLPDRGEQYF
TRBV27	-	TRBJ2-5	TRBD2	TGTGCCAGCAGTGAGACTAGCGGGGGGCCCCCCCTCGGGGAGACCCAGTACTTC	CASSETSGGPPLGETQYF
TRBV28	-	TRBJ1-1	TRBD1	TGTGCCAGCAGTTTTTTCCGACAGGGGTTGTACACTGAAGCTTTCTTT	CASSFFRQGLYTEAFF
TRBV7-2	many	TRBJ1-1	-	TGTGCCAGCAGCCTCCGGCTACAGCGGAACACTGAAGCTTTCTTT	CASSLRLQRNTEAFF
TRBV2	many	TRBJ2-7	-	TGTGCCAGCAGACTCCTTCGCGAGCAGTACTTC	CASRLLREQYF
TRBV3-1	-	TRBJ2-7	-	TGTGCCAGCAGCCAAGAAGGACGCGGGCCCTACGAGCAGTACTTC	CASSQEGRGPYEQYF
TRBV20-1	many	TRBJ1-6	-	TGCAGTGCCCGACAGGATGGGTCTCAGATAGGACCCCTCCACTTT	CSARQDGSQIGPLHF
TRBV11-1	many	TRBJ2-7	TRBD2	TGTGCCAGCAGCTTTGGTCGGGGGGAACACGAGCAGTACTTC	CASSFGRGEHEQYF
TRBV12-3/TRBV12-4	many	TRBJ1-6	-	TGTGCCAGCCGCGTCGCTAATTCACCCCTCCACTTT	CASRVANSPLHF
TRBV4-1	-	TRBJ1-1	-	TGCGCCAGCAGCCAAAGGGGAGCAGGGGTTGGTACTGAAGCTTTCTTT	CASSQRGAGVGTEAFF
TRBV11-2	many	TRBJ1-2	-	TGTGCCAGCAGCTTAGAGGGGCGGCTCTATGGCTACACCTTC	CASSLEGRLYGYTF
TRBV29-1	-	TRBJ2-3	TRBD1	TGCAGCGTCCTTCAGGGGGCGCAGTATTTT	CSVLQGAQYF
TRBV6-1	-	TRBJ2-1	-	TGTGCCAGCAGTGTAGTAGATTTAAAGGAGCAGTTCTTC	CASSVVDLKEQFF
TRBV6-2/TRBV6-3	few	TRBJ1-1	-	TGTGCCAGCAGTTACTCGAGACCAGGGAACACTGAAGCTTTCTTT	CASSYSRPGNTEAFF
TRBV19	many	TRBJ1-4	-	TGTGCCAGTAGTATACAGGGATCGACTAATGAAAAACTGTTTTTT	CASSIQGSTNEKLFF
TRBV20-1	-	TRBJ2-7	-	TGCAGTGCTAGAGACAAAGCCCTTAGGGGGAGGACCCCCTACGAGCAGTACTTC	CSARDKALRGRTPYEQYF
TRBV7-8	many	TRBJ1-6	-	TGTGCCAGCAGCCAAAAAAACCGACAGAGCTCCTATAATTCACCCCTCCACTTT	CASSQKNRQSSYNSPLHF
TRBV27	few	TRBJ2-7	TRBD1	TGTGCCAGCAGTTTATCCCCTGGACAGGGTTCTAGCTCCTACGAGCAGTACTTC	CASSLSPGQGSSSYEQYF
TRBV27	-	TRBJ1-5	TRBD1	TGTGCCAGCAGTTCCCCAGGGACAGGGCTGTATAGCAATCAGCCCCAGCATTTT	CASSSPGTGLYSNQPQHF
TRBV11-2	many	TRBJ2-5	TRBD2	TGTGCCAGCACCAAGTCCCGACTAGCGGGAGAGACCCAGTACTTC	CASTKSRLAGETQYF
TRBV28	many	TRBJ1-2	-	TGTGCCAGCAGTTCTGGAGAGGGCCAAGGACTGCTATGGGGCTACACCTTC	CASSSGEGQGLLWGYTF
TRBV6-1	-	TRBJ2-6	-	TGTGCCAGCAGTAGACACCTAAGCTCTGGGGCCAACGTCCTGACTTTC	CASSRHLSSGANVLTF
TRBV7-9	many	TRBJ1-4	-	TGTGCCAGCAGCTCCGAAGTCCTGAAGGAAAAACTGTTTTTT	CASSSEVLKEKLFF
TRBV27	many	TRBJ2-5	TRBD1	TGTGCCAGCAGTTTTATCGGGACAGGCAAGAAGACCCAGTACTTC	CASSFIGTGKKTQYF
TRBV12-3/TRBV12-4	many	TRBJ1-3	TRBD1	TGTGCCAGCAGGGGATTTGGACAGGGTTCTGGAAACACCATATATTTT	CASRGFGQGSGNTIYF